This entry concerns a single T cell receptor (beta chain). The sample is drawn from a study of blood T cell repertoires in COVID-19. Germline CDR1 reads LNHDA; CDR2 reads SQIVND (reference sequence). Trimming removed 4 bases from V and 1 base from J, with 7 bases in between. This CDR3 is built from 13 residues. The method was immunoSEQ multiplex PCR; TCRdb's version includes in-frame clones alone and lacks a portion of them. The table shows 130,000 or so clones, with nearly 70% occurring only once. This chain links TRBV19 with TRBJ1-2; D unresolved. The TCR comes from a woman in her 70s with acute or convalescent COVID-19. The sample taken for sequencing was peripheral blood. Here the CDR3 reads CASSKRNNYGYTF. CDR3 bases: TGTGCCAGTAGTAAGAGGAATAACTATGGCTACACCTTC. Drawing the rest from reference TRBV19 and TRBJ1-2, the complete variable domain is DGGITQSPKYLFRKEGQNVTLSCEQNLNHDAMYWYRQDPGQGLRLIYYSQIVNDFQKGDIAEGYSVSREKKESFPLTVTSAQKNPTAFYLCASSKRNNYGYTFGSGTRLTVV.